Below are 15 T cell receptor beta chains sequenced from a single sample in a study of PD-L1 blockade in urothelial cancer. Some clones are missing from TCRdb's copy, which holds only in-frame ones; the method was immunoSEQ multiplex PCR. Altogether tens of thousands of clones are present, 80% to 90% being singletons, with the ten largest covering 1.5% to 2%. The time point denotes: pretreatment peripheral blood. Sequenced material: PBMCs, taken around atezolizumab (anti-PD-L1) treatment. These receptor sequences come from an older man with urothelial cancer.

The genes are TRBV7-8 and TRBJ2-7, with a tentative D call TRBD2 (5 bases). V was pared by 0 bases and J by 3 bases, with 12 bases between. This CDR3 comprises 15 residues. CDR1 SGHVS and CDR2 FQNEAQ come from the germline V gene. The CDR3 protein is CASSLASGAVYEQYF. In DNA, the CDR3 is TGTGCCAGCAGCTTAGCATCCGGAGCGGTCTACGAGCAGTACTTC.

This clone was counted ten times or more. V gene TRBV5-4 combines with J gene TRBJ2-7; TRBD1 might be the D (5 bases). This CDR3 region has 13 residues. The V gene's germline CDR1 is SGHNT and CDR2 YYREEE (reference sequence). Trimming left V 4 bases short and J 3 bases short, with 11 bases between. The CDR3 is CASSRMDIYEQYF. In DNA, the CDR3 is TGTGCCAGCAGCAGGATGGACATCTACGAGCAGTACTTC.

For the CDR3, the DNA is TGTGCCAGCAGTGAAGGGTCTACCCTCCGCTCTGAGCAGTTCTTC. This translates into CASSEGSTLRSEQFF. The rearrangement links TRBV2 to TRBJ2-1; D call uncertain. Germline V CDR1 and CDR2: SNHLY, FYNNEI. CDR3 length: 15 residues. The V gene lost 1 base and the J gene lost 9 bases, with 16 bases spanning the gap.

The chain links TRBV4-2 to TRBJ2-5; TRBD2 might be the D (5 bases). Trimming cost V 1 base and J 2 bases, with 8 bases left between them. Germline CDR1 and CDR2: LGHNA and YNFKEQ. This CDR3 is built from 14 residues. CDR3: CASSQAGMQETQYF. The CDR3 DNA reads TGTGCCAGCAGCCAAGCGGGGATGCAAGAGACCCAGTACTTC.

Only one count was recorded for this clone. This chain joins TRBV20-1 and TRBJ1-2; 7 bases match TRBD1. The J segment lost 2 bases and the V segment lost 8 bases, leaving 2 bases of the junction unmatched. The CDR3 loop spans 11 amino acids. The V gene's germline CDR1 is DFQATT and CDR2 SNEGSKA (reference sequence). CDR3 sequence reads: CSTGANYGYTF. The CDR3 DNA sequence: TGCAGTACAGGGGCGAACTATGGCTACACCTTC.

This CDR3 is CASSVSAGGTDTQYF. CDR3 sequence (DNA): TGTGCCAGCAGCGTATCAGCGGGGGGAACAGATACGCAGTATTTT. The rearrangement uses TRBV9 and TRBJ2-3; TRBD2 agrees at 9 bases. V lost 1 base, J lost 3 bases, and 3 bases stayed unmatched. CDR3 length: 15 residues. The germline V gene has CDR1 SGDLS and CDR2 YYNGEE.

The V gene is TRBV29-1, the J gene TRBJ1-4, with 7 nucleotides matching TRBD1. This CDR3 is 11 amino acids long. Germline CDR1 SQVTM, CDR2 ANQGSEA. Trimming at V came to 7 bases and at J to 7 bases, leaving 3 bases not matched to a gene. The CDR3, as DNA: TGCAGCGCCCGGGACAGTGAAAAACTGTTTTTT. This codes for CSARDSEKLFF.

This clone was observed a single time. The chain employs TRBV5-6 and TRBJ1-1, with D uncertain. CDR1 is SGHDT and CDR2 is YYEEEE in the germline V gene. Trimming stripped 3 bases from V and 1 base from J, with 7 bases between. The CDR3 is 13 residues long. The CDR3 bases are TGTGCCAGCAGCTACCCAGGGAACACTGAAGCTTTCTTT. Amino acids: CASSYPGNTEAFF.

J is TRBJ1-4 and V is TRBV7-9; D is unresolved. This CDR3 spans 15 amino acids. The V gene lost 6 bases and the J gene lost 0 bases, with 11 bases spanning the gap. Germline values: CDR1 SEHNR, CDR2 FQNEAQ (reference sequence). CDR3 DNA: TGTGCCAGCAGTATCGGAGTTGCAACTAATGAAAAACTGTTTTTT. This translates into CASSIGVATNEKLFF.

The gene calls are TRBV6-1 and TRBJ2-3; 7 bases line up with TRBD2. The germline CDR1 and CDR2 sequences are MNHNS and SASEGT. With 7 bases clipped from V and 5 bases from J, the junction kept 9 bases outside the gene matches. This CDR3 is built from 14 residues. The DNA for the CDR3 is TGTGCCAGCAACTCGGCGGGAGAGGGAGATACGCAGTATTTT. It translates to CASNSAGEGDTQYF.

The CDR3 DNA reads TGCGCCAGCAGTGAGAACCCGACTAGCGGGATCATTTATGAGCAGTTCTTC. It translates to CASSENPTSGIIYEQFF. The chain carries TRBV10-2 and TRBJ2-1, with TRBD2 identical over 11 bases. The junction had 11 bases not matched to a gene; V was cut back by 2 bases and J by 8 bases. The CDR3 covers 17 residues. CDR1 and CDR2 (germline): WSHSY, SAAADI.

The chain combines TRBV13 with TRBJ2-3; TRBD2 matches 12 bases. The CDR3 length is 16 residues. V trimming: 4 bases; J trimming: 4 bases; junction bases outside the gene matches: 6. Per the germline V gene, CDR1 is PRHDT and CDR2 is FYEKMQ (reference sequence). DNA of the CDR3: TGTGCCAGCAGCTCGACTAGCGGGAGCATCGCAGATACGCAGTATTTT. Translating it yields CASSSTSGSIADTQYF. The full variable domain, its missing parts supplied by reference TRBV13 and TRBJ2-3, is AAGVIQSPRHLIKEKRETATLKCYPIPRHDTVYWYQQGPGQDPQFLISFYEKMQSDKGSIPDRFSAQQFSDYHSELNMSSLELGDSALYFCASSSTSGSIADTQYFGPGTRLTVL.

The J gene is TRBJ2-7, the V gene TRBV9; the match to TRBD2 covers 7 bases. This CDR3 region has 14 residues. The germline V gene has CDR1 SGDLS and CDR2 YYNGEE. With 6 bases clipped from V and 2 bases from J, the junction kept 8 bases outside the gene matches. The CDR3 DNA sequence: TGTGCCAGCAACCCAGGAGGGAGGGCCTACGAGCAGTACTTC. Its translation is CASNPGGRAYEQYF.

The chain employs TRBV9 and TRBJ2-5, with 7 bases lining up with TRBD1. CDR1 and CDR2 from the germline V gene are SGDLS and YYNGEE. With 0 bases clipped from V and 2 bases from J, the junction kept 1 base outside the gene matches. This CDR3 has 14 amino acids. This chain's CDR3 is CASSVGGQQETQYF. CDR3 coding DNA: TGTGCCAGCAGCGTAGGGGGACAGCAAGAGACCCAGTACTTC.

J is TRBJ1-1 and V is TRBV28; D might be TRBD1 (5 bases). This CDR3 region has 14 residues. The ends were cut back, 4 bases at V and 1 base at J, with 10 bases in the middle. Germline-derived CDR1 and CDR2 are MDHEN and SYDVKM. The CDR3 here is CASSYTGGNTEAFF. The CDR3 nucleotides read TGTGCCAGCAGTTACACGGGGGGGAACACTGAAGCTTTCTTT.